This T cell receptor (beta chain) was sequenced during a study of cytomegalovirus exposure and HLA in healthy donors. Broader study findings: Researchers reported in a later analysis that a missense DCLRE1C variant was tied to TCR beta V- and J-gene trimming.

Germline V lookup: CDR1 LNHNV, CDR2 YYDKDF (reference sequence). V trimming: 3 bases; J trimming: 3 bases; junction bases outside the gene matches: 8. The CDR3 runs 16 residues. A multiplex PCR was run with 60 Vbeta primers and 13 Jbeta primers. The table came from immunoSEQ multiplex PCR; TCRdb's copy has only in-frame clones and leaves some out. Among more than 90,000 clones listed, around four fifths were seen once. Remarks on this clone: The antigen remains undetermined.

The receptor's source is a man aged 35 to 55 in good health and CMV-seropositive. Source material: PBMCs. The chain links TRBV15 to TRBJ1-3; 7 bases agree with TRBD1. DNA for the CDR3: TGTGCCACCAGCAGGGGGACAGCCAGGATTGGAAACACCATATATTTT. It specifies CATSRGTARIGNTIYF.